What follows are 9 T cell receptor beta chains derived from one specimen sequenced in a study of T-cell memory formation after mild COVID-19. TCRdb re-analysed the 5' RACE reads in MiXCR, keeping a single row per CDR3 protein. The table lists 470,000 or so distinct CDR3 sequences, about 19% of them singletons. Sequenced input: PBMCs or a T cell subset sorted from them (not recorded which). These receptors were collected from an adult woman who had mild COVID-19 (a few samples of this study predate the infection). Cell type and time point are not known.

The V call is TRBV6-2 or TRBV6-3, the J call TRBJ2-1, with TRBD1 identical over 8 bases. The CDR3 loop spans 14 amino acids. V trimming: 2 bases; J trimming: 7 bases; junction bases outside the gene matches: 4. Germline V CDR1 and CDR2: MNHEY, SVGEGT. CDR3 amino acids: CASSYLRDRNEQFF. The CDR3 DNA sequence: TGTGCCAGCAGTTACCTCCGGGACAGGAATGAGCAGTTCTTC.

Only a few counts were recorded for this clonotype. J is TRBJ2-1 and V is TRBV9, with TRBD2 matching 7 bases. CDR1 SGDLS and CDR2 YYNGEE come from the germline V gene. This CDR3 has 17 residues. The trim removed 4 bases at V and 2 bases at J, leaving 12 bases unmatched. CDR3 sequence: CASSQAGRAGPYNEQFF. Here the CDR3 DNA reads TGTGCCAGCAGCCAAGCAGGGAGAGCGGGGCCCTACAATGAGCAGTTCTTC.

This clonotype was found a few times. The gene calls are TRBV3-1 and TRBJ1-6; D is unclear. The CDR3 runs to 12 residues. The ends were cut back, 1 base at V and 7 bases at J, with 2 bases in the middle. CDR1 is LGHDT, CDR2 YNNKEL, per germline (reference sequence). The CDR3 reads CASSQGNSPLHF. The DNA for the CDR3 is TGTGCCAGCAGCCAAGGGAATTCACCCCTCCACTTT.

The sample holds many counts of this clonotype. The chain recombines TRBV29-1 with TRBJ1-2; no definite D call. Germline CDR1 is SQVTM and CDR2 is ANQGSEA. V lost 1 base, J lost 8 bases, and 11 bases lay in between. CDR3 length: 12 residues. CDR3 loop: CSVEVDVGGYTF. The DNA for the CDR3 is TGCAGCGTTGAAGTGGACGTCGGGGGCTACACCTTC.

This clonotype turned up a few times. The V call is TRBV6-6, the J call TRBJ2-1, with TRBD2 identical over 14 bases. The CDR3 sequence is 15 residues long. Germline lookup yields CDR1 MNHNY and CDR2 SVGAGI (reference sequence). CDR3 residues: CAAETGTSGRNEQFF. The CDR3 bases are TGTGCGGCAGAGACCGGGACTAGCGGGAGAAATGAGCAGTTCTTC.

This clonotype was seen many times. The chain is built from TRBV7-2 and TRBJ2-3; 7 bases align to TRBD2. Germline values: CDR1 SGHTA, CDR2 FQGNSA. After removal of 5 bases from V and 5 bases from J, the junction contained 13 bases not matched to a gene. The CDR3 spans 16 residues. CDR3 DNA: TGTGCCAGCAGCCCTATGAGGCGGGGGTTAGGAGATACGCAGTATTTT. The encoded protein is CASSPMRRGLGDTQYF.

This clonotype was detected only a few times. V is TRBV25-1 and J is TRBJ2-1, with 7 bases that match TRBD2. Germline V lookup: CDR1 MGHDK, CDR2 SYGVNS. V dropped 3 bases and J dropped 0; count of bases not matched to a gene: 2. The CDR3 length is 15 residues. CDR3 nucleotide sequence: TGTGCCAGCAGTGATGGCGGGAGCTCCTACAATGAGCAGTTCTTC. It is translated as CASSDGGSSYNEQFF.

This clonotype has a handful of counts. The V gene is TRBV11-2, the J gene TRBJ1-5; TRBD1 is a possible D gene (5 bases). Germline CDR1 and CDR2: SGHAT and FQNNGV. Between the trimmed V and J ends, which lost 4 bases and 5 bases, there was a span of 12 bases. The CDR3 length is 14 residues. The CDR3 spells CASSSDAGDQPQHF. The CDR3, as DNA: TGTGCCAGCAGCTCCGACGCGGGGGATCAGCCCCAGCATTTT.

The CDR3 sequence: CASSPSRTVSSYEQYF. CDR3 sequence (DNA): TGTGCCAGCTCACCCTCAAGGACTGTGAGCTCCTACGAGCAGTACTTC. V gene TRBV18 combines with J gene TRBJ2-7, with D perhaps TRBD2 (5 bases). From germline, CDR1 is KGHSH and CDR2 LQKENI. This CDR3 is built from 16 residues. V lost 3 bases, J lost 0 bases, and 15 bases lay in between.